The entry below gives a single T cell receptor beta chain sequence along with its context. The antigen remains unidentified. Combining iRepertoire HTBI primers with Arm-PCR of CDR3 regions, the authors built TCR beta libraries. TCRdb reprocessed the multiplex PCR reads with MiXCR, giving one entry per CDR3 protein. Among hundreds of thousands of distinct CDR3 sequences listed, less than 25% were seen once. The data were obtained in a study of regulatory T cells in long-lasting Graves disease. Study conclusions and caveats: The sample size was small, and this may have reduced accuracy.

Germline CDR1 is SGHNT and CDR2 is YYREEE (reference sequence). CDR3 length: 16 amino acids. Trimming stripped 5 bases from V and 6 bases from J, with 24 bases between. Time point denoted: persistent/refractory GD, antithyroid drugs over 5 years with positive TRAb. The TCR library was prepared using RNA isolated from PBMCs. The sequencing here drew on peripheral blood mononuclear cells (PBMCs), taken when the disease was refractory, from a patient treated with antithyroid drugs. The sequence came from a female donor with Graves disease. The V and J genes are TRBV5-4 and TRBJ2-7; the D call may be TRBD1 or TRBD2 (6 bases each). Here the CDR3 DNA reads TGTGCCAGCAGGTCCACCTTCGGGAGAGAGGGGGTCGAGCAGTACTTC. It specifies CASRSTFGREGVEQYF.